These 16 T cell receptor beta chains originate from one sample sequenced in a study of CD8+CD57+ T cells in acquired aplastic anemia. The patients chosen for sequencing had shown expansion of CD8+CD57+ cells (detected by flow cytometry). Researchers used genomic DNA as the template to profile TCR beta VDJ and CDR3. TCRdb reprocessed the reads via MiXCR and lists one record per CDR3 protein. The table lists 400,000 to 600,000 distinct CDR3 sequences, more than 25% of them singletons, with 0.82% in the top ten. Sequenced material: sorted CD4+, CD8+, or CD8+CD57+ T cells (not recorded which) from PBMCs. The receptors stem from a human donor with aplastic anemia.

The chain joins TRBV4-3 to TRBJ2-5; TRBD1 is a possible D gene (5 bases). CDR3 length: 15 amino acids. Germline assignment: CDR1 LGHNA and CDR2 YSLEER. Trimming removed 0 bases from V and 5 bases from J, with 13 bases in between. The CDR3 loop is CASSQDQGGWETQYF. The CDR3 DNA is TGCGCCAGCAGCCAAGATCAGGGCGGCTGGGAGACCCAGTACTTC.

V is TRBV25-1 and J is TRBJ2-7; D call uncertain. V was shortened by 4 bases and J by 2 bases, with 18 bases between the two germline ends. This CDR3 contains 16 residues. CDR1 and CDR2 (germline): MGHDK, SYGVNS. The CDR3 DNA reads TGTGCCAGCAGTGTCAACCAAGTGGGCTCCCCCTACGAGCAGTACTTC. It yields the protein CASSVNQVGSPYEQYF.

The CDR3 coding sequence is TGTGCCTGGACGCAGGGGAACTACGAGCAGTACTTC. This codes for CAWTQGNYEQYF. The chain links TRBV30 to TRBJ2-7; D is perhaps TRBD1 (6 bases). The CDR3 sequence is 12 residues long. Germline lookup yields CDR1 GTSNPN and CDR2 SVGIG (reference sequence). V lost 4 bases and J 3 bases, leaving 10 bases between the germline ends.

The rearrangement joins TRBV6-1 to TRBJ2-6, with a possible D match to TRBD1 (6 bases). Germline values: CDR1 MNHNS, CDR2 SASEGT. Deletions cut 6 bases from V and 2 bases from J, with 11 bases between. There are 15 residues in the CDR3. The CDR3 here is CASSHRAAGANVLTF. CDR3 sequence (DNA): TGTGCCAGCAGCCACAGGGCGGCTGGGGCCAACGTCCTGACTTTC.

This clonotype has a count of ten or more. The chain uses TRBV10-2 and TRBJ1-5; TRBD1 matches at 10 bases. CDR1 is WSHSY, CDR2 SAAADI, per germline. The CDR3 consists of 16 residues. Trimming removed 8 bases from V and 7 bases from J; junction bases left unmatched: 14. The CDR3 loop is CASSPLGQGERQPQHF. CDR3 DNA sequence: TGCGCCAGCTCCCCTCTCGGACAGGGGGAAAGACAGCCCCAGCATTTT.

This clonotype has just a few counts. The DNA of the CDR3 is TGTGCCAGCAGCGTAGATCCTACCTCTGGAAACACCATATATTTT. This gives the protein CASSVDPTSGNTIYF. The chain carries TRBV9 and TRBJ1-3; D is unclear. Trimming left V 0 bases short and J 0 bases short, with 7 bases between. There are 15 residues in the CDR3. Germline CDR1 is SGDLS and CDR2 is YYNGEE. The complete variable domain, with remaining parts taken from reference TRBV9 and TRBJ1-3, reads DSGVTQTPKHLITATGQRVTLRCSPRSGDLSVYWYQQSLDQGLQFLIQYYNGEERAKGNILERFSAQQFPDLHSELNLSSLELGDSALYFCASSVDPTSGNTIYFGEGSWLTVV.

The chain links TRBV10-2 to TRBJ1-6; no reliable D call. Germline V gene lookup returns CDR1 WSHSY and CDR2 SAAADI. The CDR3 length is 15 residues. V was cut by 1 base and J by 8 bases, with 12 bases left in between. CDR3 nucleotide sequence: TGCGCCAGCAGTGAGTGGGAGCGGGAGGATTCACCCCTCCACTTT. This codes for CASSEWEREDSPLHF.

The V and J genes are TRBV20-1 and TRBJ2-5; 8 bases match TRBD2. The V gene's germline CDR1 is DFQATT and CDR2 SNEGSKA (reference sequence). There are 15 residues in the CDR3. V was pared by 5 bases and J by 5 bases, with 13 bases of the junction left unmatched. CDR3 DNA: TGCAGTGCTCCCCGGGGGGGCGAAGGGTGGGAGACCCAGTACTTC. Its protein is CSAPRGGEGWETQYF.

The chain recombines TRBV11-2 with TRBJ2-1, with 8 bases that match TRBD2. The junction had 7 bases not matched to a gene; V was cut back by 2 bases and J by 4 bases. The germline V gene encodes CDR1 SGHAT and CDR2 FQNNGV. The CDR3 is 16 amino acids. CDR3 loop: CASSLPLAGLYNEQFF. Here the CDR3 DNA reads TGTGCCAGCAGCTTACCATTAGCGGGATTATACAATGAGCAGTTCTTC. Looking up the rest from reference TRBV11-2 and TRBJ2-1 gives the full variable domain: EAGVAQSPRYKIIEKRQSVAFWCNPISGHATLYWYQQILGQGPKLLIQFQNNGVVDDSQLPKDRFSAERLKGVDSTLKIQPAKLEDSAVYLCASSLPLAGLYNEQFFGPGTRLTVL.

This clonotype showed up many times. This chain joins TRBV19 and TRBJ1-1; TRBD1 aligns across 7 bases. Germline CDR1 and CDR2: LNHDA and SQIVND (reference sequence). V shed 1 base, J shed 1 base, and the junction held 3 bases outside the gene matches. The CDR3 consists of 15 residues. The CDR3 sequence: CASSIGDRENTEAFF. The CDR3 DNA reads as TGTGCCAGTAGTATAGGAGACAGGGAGAACACTGAAGCTTTCTTT.

The chain links TRBV5-1 to TRBJ2-1; 11 nucleotides line up with TRBD2. Germline values: CDR1 SGHRS, CDR2 YFSETQ. The CDR3 runs 16 residues. V gave up 3 bases and J gave up 6 bases; unmatched junction bases: 8. CDR3 nucleotides: TGCGCCAGCAGCTCCGTAGCGGGAGGGCCTTTCAATGAGCAGTTCTTC. The encoded protein is CASSSVAGGPFNEQFF.

In this sample, this clonotype turned up many times. The chain carries TRBV24-1 and TRBJ1-2; TRBD1 matches at 7 bases. V lost 4 bases, J lost 2 bases, and 3 bases stayed unmatched. The CDR3 extends over 14 amino acids. Germline CDR1 reads KGHDR; CDR2 reads SFDVKD. CDR3 nucleotides: TGTGCCACCAGTGAAGGACAGGCGAACTATGGCTACACCTTC. This gives the protein CATSEGQANYGYTF.

This clonotype was seen many times. The chain links TRBV7-2 to TRBJ1-2; no clear D gene. The V end was cut by 5 bases, the J end by 13 bases, with 17 bases between. Germline assignment: CDR1 SGHTA and CDR2 FQGNSA. The CDR3 runs 12 residues. CDR3 nucleotides: TGTGCCAGCAGCGAGCCGGATCCGGCCCTCACCTTC. This encodes CASSEPDPALTF.

The chain employs TRBV2 and TRBJ2-7; D perhaps matches TRBD2 (5 bases). The germline V gene encodes CDR1 SNHLY and CDR2 FYNNEI. The CDR3 totals 12 residues. The germline V and J ends were trimmed by 6 bases and 6 bases, with 12 bases remaining between them. The DNA for the CDR3 is TGTGCCAGCAGCTCGAATCGGGGCGAGCAGTACGTC. Translating it yields CASSSNRGEQYV.

Comments on this clonotype: A read error is possible here, since a much larger clone lies one base away. V is TRBV11-2 and J is TRBJ1-5, with D perhaps TRBD1 (5 bases). The CDR3 has 15 amino acids. Looked up from germline, CDR1 is SGHAT and CDR2 is FQNNGV. The CDR3 DNA sequence: TGTGCCTGCAGCTTAGAGGGACGGAGCAATCAGCCCCAGCATTTT. Amino acids: CACSLEGRSNQPQHF.

This rearrangement joins TRBV15 to TRBJ2-1; D is perhaps TRBD1 (5 bases). V was clipped by 3 bases and J by 5 bases, with 11 bases between them. The CDR3 has 14 amino acids. CDR1 is LNHNV, CDR2 YYDKDF, per germline (reference sequence). The CDR3 DNA is TGTGCCACCAGCAGGAAGGGGCCTAACAATGAGCAGTTCTTC. Encoded protein: CATSRKGPNNEQFF.